The 26 T cell receptor beta chains below all came from one sample that was sequenced in a study of response to subunit inactivated influenza vaccine (dated by TCRdb to the late 2010s). Library creation used RT-PCR. The sequencer was an Illumina HiSeq 2500. Using fastp at Q25 and MiXCR, TCRdb reprocessed the public reads and kept productive beta chains. Every entry covers one CDR3 protein and lists the most common genes and DNA from its rows. The sample table contains 650,000 to 800,000 distinct CDR3 sequences; only one count was recorded for about a fifth of them. The top ten constitute 11% of the sample. Sample: PBMCs from blood, taken more than 4 days after vaccination. Every receptor here comes from a man aged 50 to 59 who received an inactivated influenza vaccine. Donor details come from another sample of the same person, matched by shared clones.

This clonotype was detected a few times. The rearrangement joins TRBV12-3 or TRBV12-4 to TRBJ2-7; D is possibly TRBD1 (6 bases). The CDR3 contains 13 residues. V was clipped by 6 bases and J by 1 base, with 10 bases between them. The CDR3 DNA reads TGTGCCAGCAGCGCAGGGGAGTCCTACGAGCAGTACTTC. Protein: CASSAGESYEQYF.

The chain uses TRBV6-2 or TRBV6-3 and TRBJ2-7; the D is unclear. This CDR3 region has 14 residues. CDR1 and CDR2 (germline): MNHEY, SVGEGT. Trimming cost V 1 base and J 4 bases, with 11 bases left between them. The CDR3 loop is CASSYFGQTYEQYF. CDR3 nucleotides: TGTGCCAGCAGTTACTTCGGGCAGACTTACGAGCAGTACTTC.

About this clonotype itself: A much larger clone lies one base from this, so it may be a read error. J is TRBJ2-4 and V is TRBV4-2; TRBD1 is a possible D gene (6 bases). Germline assignment: CDR1 LGHNA and CDR2 YNFKEQ. The CDR3 is 17 residues long. The CDR3 nucleotides read TGTGCCAGCAGCCAAGAGTTGGGGGCCACCGACAAAATCATTCAGTACTTC. Translation gives CASSQELGATDKIIQYF.

This rearrangement joins TRBV2 to TRBJ1-1; 7 positions agree with TRBD1. Trimming took 6 bases from V and 4 from J; bases not matched to a gene: 26. The CDR3 extends over 20 amino acids. The germline V gene encodes CDR1 SNHLY and CDR2 FYNNEI. Here the CDR3 DNA reads TGTGCCAGCAGGCCCTTCGGTCCTCTCGGGAGGGGGCACAGGATCACTGAAGCTTTCTTT. Translating it yields CASRPFGPLGRGHRITEAFF.

This clonotype has just a few counts. The V and J genes are TRBV29-1 and TRBJ1-1; a weak D match, TRBD1 (6 bases). This CDR3 spans 13 amino acids. Germline CDR1 SQVTM, CDR2 ANQGSEA. V lost 0 bases and J 2 bases, leaving 7 bases between the germline ends. For the CDR3, the DNA is TGCAGCGTTGAAGACGGGGGCAACACTGAAGCTTTCTTT. This gives the protein CSVEDGGNTEAFF.

The genes are TRBV6-1 and TRBJ2-1, with 12 bases identical to TRBD2. The J segment lost 8 bases and the V segment lost 10 bases, leaving 9 bases of the junction unmatched. Germline CDR1 and CDR2: MNHNS and SASEGT. The CDR3 sequence is 14 residues long. The CDR3: CATRSSSGRDEQFF. The CDR3 coding sequence is TGTGCCACCCGCTCTTCTAGCGGGAGGGATGAGCAGTTCTTC.

This clonotype was counted only a few times. The V gene is TRBV20-1, the J gene TRBJ2-5; 7 bases fit TRBD1. CDR3 length equals 14 residues. The J segment lost 2 bases and the V segment lost 5 bases, leaving 8 bases of the junction unmatched. The germline V gene encodes CDR1 DFQATT and CDR2 SNEGSKA (reference sequence). CDR3 coding DNA: TGCAGTGCTGCACAGGGACAGCAACAAGAGACCCAGTACTTC. It codes for CSAAQGQQQETQYF.

This clonotype was counted only a few times. The chain has TRBV12-3 or TRBV12-4 and TRBJ2-1, with D unclear. V lost 2 bases to trimming and J lost 8 bases, with 16 bases between them. The CDR3 is 15 residues long. The chain's CDR3 is CASSLSASSPYEQFF. The CDR3 DNA sequence: TGTGCCAGCAGTTTATCGGCCTCAAGCCCCTATGAGCAGTTCTTC.

The chain links TRBV3-1 to TRBJ2-7, with D uncertain. Germline loops: CDR1 LGHDT, CDR2 YNNKEL (reference sequence). This CDR3 has 12 amino acids. V lost 1 base and J lost 6, with 7 bases in between. The CDR3 sequence: CASSQVGVEQYF. In DNA form, the CDR3 reads TGTGCCAGCAGCCAAGTAGGAGTCGAGCAGTACTTC.

In regard to this clonotype: At one of its ends the junction is not consistent with the germline gene, which may arise from a read error. The J gene is TRBJ1-1, the V gene TRBV6-5; a possible D gene is TRBD1 (5 bases). This CDR3 is 16 amino acids long. Germline loops: CDR1 MNHEY, CDR2 SVGAGI. CDR3 nucleotides: TGTGCCATCAGTTACTCCTGGGGACTGATGAACACTGAAGCTTTCTTT. This sequence encodes CAISYSWGLMNTEAFF.

This CDR3 is CASSRTLASGQNIQYF. In DNA, the CDR3 is TGCGCCAGCAGCCGCACCCTGGCTAGCGGTCAAAACATTCAGTACTTC. The genes are TRBV5-1 and TRBJ2-4, with 7 bases matching TRBD2. V trimming: 4 bases; J trimming: 5 bases; junction bases outside the gene matches: 12. The CDR3 totals 16 residues. Germline V gene sequence: CDR1 SGHRS, CDR2 YFSETQ.

The V call is TRBV20-1, the J call TRBJ2-1; 9 bases agree with TRBD1. Germline CDR1 and CDR2: DFQATT and SNEGSKA (reference sequence). V trimming: 8 bases; J trimming: 3 bases; junction bases outside the gene matches: 8. The CDR3 extends over 14 amino acids. The CDR3 bases are TGCAGTTCGGGTGACAGGGGGTTCTACAATGAGCAGTTCTTC. Encoded protein: CSSGDRGFYNEQFF.

The CDR3 sequence is CASSFLGGTHPKGLAGASREQFF. The CDR3 DNA follows: TGTGCCAGCAGTTTTCTGGGGGGAACTCACCCCAAAGGACTAGCGGGGGCCTCACGTGAGCAGTTCTTC. The chain links TRBV28 to TRBJ2-1; 13 bases fit TRBD2. Germline V gives CDR1 MDHEN, CDR2 SYDVKM. Trimming cost V 3 bases and J 9 bases; bases outside gene matches: 29. The CDR3 covers 23 residues.

The V gene is TRBV7-9, the J gene TRBJ2-3; 7 nucleotides line up with TRBD2. Germline V gives CDR1 SEHNR, CDR2 FQNEAQ (reference sequence). The J segment lost 5 bases and the V segment lost 4 bases, leaving 9 bases of the junction unmatched. There are 15 residues in the CDR3. The CDR3 coding sequence is TGTGCCAGCAGCTACCTGACAGCGGGAAGAGATACGCAGTATTTT. Residues: CASSYLTAGRDTQYF.

This clonotype turned up a few times. The V call is TRBV14, the J call TRBJ1-1, with a weak D call TRBD1 (5 bases). V shed 1 base and J shed 4 bases, with 10 bases lying between them. The germline V gene has CDR1 SGHDN and CDR2 FVKESK. This CDR3 spans 14 amino acids. CDR3 DNA sequence: TGTGCCAGCAGCCAAGGGAGGGGAGGCACTGAAGCTTTCTTT. The encoded protein is CASSQGRGGTEAFF.

This clonotype was counted a few times. V usage is TRBV20-1 and J usage is TRBJ2-5, with 11 positions matching TRBD1. The germline V gene has CDR1 DFQATT and CDR2 SNEGSKA (reference sequence). The CDR3 runs 13 residues. The CDR3 nucleotides are TGCAGCGGATGGACAGGGGGCCATGAGACCCAGTACTTC. It specifies CSGWTGGHETQYF.

Here the CDR3 reads CASSKTKNTEAFF. The CDR3 DNA reads as TGTGCCAGCAGTAAAACAAAGAACACTGAAGCTTTCTTT. This rearrangement joins TRBV12-3 or TRBV12-4 to TRBJ1-1; D is undetermined. CDR3 length: 13 amino acids. The V and J ends lost 5 bases and 1 base respectively, with 8 bases between them.

This clonotype was seen a handful of times. The chain has TRBV4-2 and TRBJ2-1; possible D gene TRBD2, 6 bases. Trimming cost V 0 bases and J 9 bases, with 15 bases left between them. Germline V gene lookup returns CDR1 LGHNA and CDR2 YNFKEQ. This CDR3 has 15 amino acids. This chain's CDR3 is CASSQDPGGPGEQFF. The CDR3 region has the DNA TGTGCCAGCAGCCAAGATCCTGGAGGGCCTGGTGAGCAGTTCTTC.

The chain recombines TRBV7-9 with TRBJ2-7; 8 positions agree with TRBD1. The CDR3 runs to 16 residues. J was trimmed by 6 bases and V by 6 bases; bases with no gene match: 16. Per the germline V gene, CDR1 is SEHNR and CDR2 is FQNEAQ (reference sequence). DNA for the CDR3: TGTGCCAGCAGTGAGCTGAACAGGGGGGAAGGCGGCGAGCAGTACTTC. Encoded protein: CASSELNRGEGGEQYF.

This clonotype occurred a few times. This chain uses TRBV29-1 with TRBJ2-3; D is possibly TRBD1 or TRBD2 (5 bases each). CDR1 SQVTM and CDR2 ANQGSEA come from the germline V gene. V lost 0 bases, J lost 2 bases, and 18 bases lay in between. The CDR3 contains 17 residues. CDR3 sequence: CSVEDSPRYGTTDTQYF. CDR3 DNA: TGCAGCGTTGAAGATTCTCCGAGGTATGGGACCACAGATACGCAGTATTTT.

This clonotype showed up many times. The gene calls are TRBV20-1 and TRBJ2-1; 7 nucleotides align to TRBD1. Germline CDR1 reads DFQATT; CDR2 reads SNEGSKA (reference sequence). The CDR3 consists of 12 residues. Unmatched junction bases numbered 4, after V lost 5 bases and J lost 6 bases. The CDR3 DNA sequence: TGCAGTGCTGACAGGGTCTCCAATGAGCAGTTCTTC. The encoded protein is CSADRVSNEQFF.

This clonotype has just a few counts. The rearrangement links TRBV10-3 to TRBJ2-3; a weak D match, TRBD1 (5 bases). CDR1 and CDR2 from the germline V gene are ENHRY and SYGVKD. CDR3 length: 15 residues. V was trimmed by 0 bases and J by 1 base, leaving 8 bases between them. CDR3: CAISESGVGTDTQYF. The CDR3 bases are TGTGCCATCAGTGAGTCAGGGGTGGGCACAGATACGCAGTATTTT.

The chain has TRBV20-1 and TRBJ2-7; 12 nucleotides match TRBD2. The germline V gene encodes CDR1 DFQATT and CDR2 SNEGSKA (reference sequence). The junction had 2 bases not matched to a gene; V was cut back by 4 bases and J by 4 bases. The CDR3 extends over 13 amino acids. The CDR3 loop reads CSATTSGGYEQYF. For the CDR3, the DNA is TGCAGTGCTACGACTAGCGGGGGATACGAGCAGTACTTC.

J is TRBJ2-5 and V is TRBV5-1, with D unresolved. Germline V gene data show CDR1 as SGHRS and CDR2 as YFSETQ. Trimming removed 4 bases at V and 5 bases at J, with 12 bases between. The CDR3 consists of 13 residues. CDR3 coding DNA: TGCGCCAGCAGCAGTAGGGCTCTGGAGACCCAGTACTTC. This gives the protein CASSSRALETQYF.

The rearrangement uses TRBV5-1 and TRBJ2-3; perhaps TRBD1 as D (5 bases). Germline loops: CDR1 SGHRS, CDR2 YFSETQ. V was cut by 6 bases and J by 14 bases, with 19 bases left in between. The CDR3 runs to 12 residues. The CDR3 DNA is TGCGCCAGCAACCTGGGGCAGGGCGAACTGTATTTT. This translates into CASNLGQGELYF. Full variable domain (outside the CDR3, taken from reference TRBV5-1 and TRBJ2-3): KAGVTQTPRYLIKTRGQQVTLSCSPISGHRSVSWYQQTPGQGLQFLFEYFSETQRNKGNFPGRFSGRQFSNSRSEMNVSTLELGDSALYLCASNLGQGELYFGPGTRLTVL.

This clonotype was seen more than once but under ten times. The chain couples TRBV6-2 or TRBV6-3 to TRBJ2-3, with D unresolved. This CDR3 spans 16 amino acids. V was clipped by 2 bases and J by 2 bases, with 14 bases between them. Germline loops: CDR1 MNHEY, CDR2 SVGEGT. The CDR3 is CASSYKMDRPTDTQYF. The CDR3 nucleotides are TGTGCCAGCAGTTACAAGATGGACCGGCCCACAGATACGCAGTATTTT.